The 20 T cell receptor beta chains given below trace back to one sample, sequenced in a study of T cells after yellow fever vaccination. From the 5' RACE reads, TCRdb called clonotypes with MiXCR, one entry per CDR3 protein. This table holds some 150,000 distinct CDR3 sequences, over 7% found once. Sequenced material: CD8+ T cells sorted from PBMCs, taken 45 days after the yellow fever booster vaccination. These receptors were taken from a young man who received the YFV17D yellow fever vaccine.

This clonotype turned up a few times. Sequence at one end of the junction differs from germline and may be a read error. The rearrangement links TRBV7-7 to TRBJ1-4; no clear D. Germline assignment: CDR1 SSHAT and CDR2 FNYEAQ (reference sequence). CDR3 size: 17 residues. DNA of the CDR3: TGTGCTAGCAGCTTATCGAGAATACCCACAACTAATGAAAAACTGTTTTTT. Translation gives CASSLSRIPTTNEKLFF.

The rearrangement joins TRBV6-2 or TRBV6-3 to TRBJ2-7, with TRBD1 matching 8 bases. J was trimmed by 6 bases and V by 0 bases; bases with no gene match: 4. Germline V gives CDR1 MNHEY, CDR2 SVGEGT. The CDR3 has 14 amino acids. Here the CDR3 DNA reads TGTGCCAGCAGTTACTCGGAGACAGGGGCCGAGCAGTACTTC. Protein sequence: CASSYSETGAEQYF.

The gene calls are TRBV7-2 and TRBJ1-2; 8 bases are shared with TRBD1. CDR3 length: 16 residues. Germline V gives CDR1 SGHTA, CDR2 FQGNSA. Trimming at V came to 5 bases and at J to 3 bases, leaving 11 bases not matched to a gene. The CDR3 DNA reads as TGTGCCAGCAGCCCCTTTCCGGGACAGGACTACTATGGCTACACCTTC. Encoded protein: CASSPFPGQDYYGYTF. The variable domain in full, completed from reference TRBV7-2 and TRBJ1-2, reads GAGVSQSPSNKVTEKGKDVELRCDPISGHTALYWYRQSLGQGLEFLIYFQGNSAPDKSGLPSDRFSAERTGGSVSTLTIQRTQQEDSAVYLCASSPFPGQDYYGYTFGSGTRLTVV.

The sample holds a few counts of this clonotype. CDR3: CASSFEIGGQGEAFF. For the CDR3, the DNA is TGTGCCAGCAGCTTTGAGATCGGGGGGCAGGGTGAAGCTTTCTTT. This sequence joins TRBV5-4 and TRBJ1-1; maybe TRBD1 (6 bases). The CDR3 is made up of 15 amino acids. CDR1 is SGHNT and CDR2 is YYREEE in the germline V gene (reference sequence). With 2 bases removed from V and 7 bases from J, the gap between germline ends came to 18 bases.

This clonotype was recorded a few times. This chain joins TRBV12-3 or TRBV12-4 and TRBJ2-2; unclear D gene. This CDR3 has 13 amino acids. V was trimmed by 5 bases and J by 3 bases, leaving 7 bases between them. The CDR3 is CASSLSHTGELFF. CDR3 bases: TGTGCCAGCAGTCTGAGTCACACCGGGGAGCTGTTTTTT.

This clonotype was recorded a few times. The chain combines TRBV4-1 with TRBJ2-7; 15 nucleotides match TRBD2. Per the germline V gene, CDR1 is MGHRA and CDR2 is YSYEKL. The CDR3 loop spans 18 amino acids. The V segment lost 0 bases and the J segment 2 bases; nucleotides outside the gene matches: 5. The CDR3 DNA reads TGCGCCAGCAGCCAAGATAAGGGACTAGCGGGGGGCCCCTACGAGCAGTACGTC. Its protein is CASSQDKGLAGGPYEQYV.

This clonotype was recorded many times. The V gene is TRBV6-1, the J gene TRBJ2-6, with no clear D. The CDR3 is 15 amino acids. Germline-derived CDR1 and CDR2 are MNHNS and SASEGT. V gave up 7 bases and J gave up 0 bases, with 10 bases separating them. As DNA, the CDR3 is TGTGCCAGCAATACCTGGTACTCTGGGGCCAACGTCCTGACTTTC. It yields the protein CASNTWYSGANVLTF.

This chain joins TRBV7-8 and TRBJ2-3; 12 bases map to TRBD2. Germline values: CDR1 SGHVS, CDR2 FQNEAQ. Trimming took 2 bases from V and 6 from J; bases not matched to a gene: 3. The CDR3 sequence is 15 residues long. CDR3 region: CASSLTSGGRDTQYF. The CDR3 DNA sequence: TGTGCCAGCAGCTTAACTAGCGGGGGGAGGGATACGCAGTATTTT.

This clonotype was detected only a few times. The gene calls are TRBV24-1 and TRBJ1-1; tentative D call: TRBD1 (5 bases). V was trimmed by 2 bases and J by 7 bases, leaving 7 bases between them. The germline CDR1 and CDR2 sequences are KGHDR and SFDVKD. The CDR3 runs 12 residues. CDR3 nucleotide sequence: TGTGCCACCAGTGATTGGGGGGGTGAAGCTTTCTTT. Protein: CATSDWGGEAFF.

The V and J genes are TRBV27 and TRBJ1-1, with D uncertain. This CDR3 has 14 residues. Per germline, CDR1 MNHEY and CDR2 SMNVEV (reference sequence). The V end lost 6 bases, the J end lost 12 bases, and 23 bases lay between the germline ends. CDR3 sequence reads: CASRKEFAVLGSFF. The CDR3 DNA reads TGTGCCAGCAGGAAGGAGTTCGCGGTCCTTGGGTCTTTCTTT.

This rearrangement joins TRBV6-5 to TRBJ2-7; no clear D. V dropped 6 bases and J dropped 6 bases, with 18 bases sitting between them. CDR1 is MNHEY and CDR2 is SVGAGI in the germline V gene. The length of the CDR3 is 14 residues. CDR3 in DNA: TGTGCCAGCAGGCCCGTCGACGAAGTCACCGAGCAGTACGTC. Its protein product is CASRPVDEVTEQYV.

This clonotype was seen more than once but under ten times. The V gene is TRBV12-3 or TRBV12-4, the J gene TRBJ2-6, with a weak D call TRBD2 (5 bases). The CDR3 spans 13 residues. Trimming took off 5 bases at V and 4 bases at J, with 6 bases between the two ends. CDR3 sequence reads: CASSPGGANVLTF. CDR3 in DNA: TGTGCCAGCAGTCCGGGGGGGGCCAACGTCCTGACTTTC.

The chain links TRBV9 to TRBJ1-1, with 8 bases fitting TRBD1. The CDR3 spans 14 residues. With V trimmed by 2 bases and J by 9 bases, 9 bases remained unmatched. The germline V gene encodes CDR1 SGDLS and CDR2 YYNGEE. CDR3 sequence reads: CASSVSGTGIQAFF. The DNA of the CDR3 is TGTGCCAGCAGCGTCTCCGGGACAGGTATCCAAGCTTTCTTT.

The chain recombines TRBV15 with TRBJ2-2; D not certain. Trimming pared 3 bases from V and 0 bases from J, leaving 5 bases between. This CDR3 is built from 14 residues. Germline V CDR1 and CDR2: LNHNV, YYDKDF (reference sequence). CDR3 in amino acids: CATSSHTNTGELFF. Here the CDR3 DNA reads TGTGCCACCAGCAGCCATACGAACACCGGGGAGCTGTTTTTT.

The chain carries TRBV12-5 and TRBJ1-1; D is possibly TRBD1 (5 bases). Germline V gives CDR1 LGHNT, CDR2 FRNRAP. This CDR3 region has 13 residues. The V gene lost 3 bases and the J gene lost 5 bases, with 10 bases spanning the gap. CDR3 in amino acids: CASGFGTQTEAFF. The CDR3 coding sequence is TGTGCTAGTGGTTTCGGGACCCAGACTGAAGCTTTCTTT.

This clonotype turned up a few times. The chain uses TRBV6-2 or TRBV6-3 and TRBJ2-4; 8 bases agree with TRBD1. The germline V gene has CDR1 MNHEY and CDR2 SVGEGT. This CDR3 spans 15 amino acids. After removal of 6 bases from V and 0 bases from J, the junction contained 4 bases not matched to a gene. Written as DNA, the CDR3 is TGTGCCAGCAGGGACAGGGAACGAGCCAAAAACATTCAGTACTTC. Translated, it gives CASRDRERAKNIQYF.

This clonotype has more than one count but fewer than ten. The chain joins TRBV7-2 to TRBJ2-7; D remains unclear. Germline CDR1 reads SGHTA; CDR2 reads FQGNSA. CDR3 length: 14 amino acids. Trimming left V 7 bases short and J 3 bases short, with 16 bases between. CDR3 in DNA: TGTGCCAGCACCGACTTGGGGTTAAACTACGAGCAGTACGTC. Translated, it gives CASTDLGLNYEQYV.

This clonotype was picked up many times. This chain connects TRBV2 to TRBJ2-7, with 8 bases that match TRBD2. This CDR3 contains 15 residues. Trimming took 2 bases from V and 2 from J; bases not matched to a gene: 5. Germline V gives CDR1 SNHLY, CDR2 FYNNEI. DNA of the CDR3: TGTGCCAGCAGTGAATCTAGCGGGTTAACCTACGAGCAGTACTTC. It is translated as CASSESSGLTYEQYF.

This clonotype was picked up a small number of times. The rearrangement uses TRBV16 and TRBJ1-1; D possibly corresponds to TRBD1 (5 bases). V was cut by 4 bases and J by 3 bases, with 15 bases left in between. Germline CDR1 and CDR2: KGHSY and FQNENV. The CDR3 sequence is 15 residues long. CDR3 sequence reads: CASSRGRGGDTEAFF. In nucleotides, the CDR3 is TGTGCCAGCAGCCGGGGGAGGGGAGGAGACACTGAAGCTTTCTTT.

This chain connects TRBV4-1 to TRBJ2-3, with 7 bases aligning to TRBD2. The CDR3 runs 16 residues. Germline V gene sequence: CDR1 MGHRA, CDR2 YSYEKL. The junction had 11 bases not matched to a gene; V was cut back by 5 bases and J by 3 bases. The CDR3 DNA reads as TGCGCCAGCAGCTTCCCCGGCGGGAGCGGTACAGATACGCAGTATTTT. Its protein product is CASSFPGGSGTDTQYF.